Here is one T cell receptor beta chain with its context. All patients were mismatch repair deficient, assessed by either PCR or immunohistochemistry. This sample was included in a study of PD-1 blockade in mismatch repair-deficient tumors. The wider study: Patients had about a dozen mismatch repair-deficient cancer types and were previously treated and progressing.

Method: immunoSEQ multiplex PCR; TCRdb's copy keeps in-frame clones and lacks some. The repertoire includes 100,000 or so clones, about four fifths of them detected once, and roughly 6.3% sits in the top ten. The CDR3 has 15 amino acids. The ends were cut back, 5 bases at V and 0 bases at J, with 10 bases in the middle. Germline CDR1 reads KGHSH; CDR2 reads LQKENI. The sequencing used peripheral blood, collected 30 to 36 weeks after starting pembrolizumab. The gene calls are TRBV18 and TRBJ2-2; weak D call: TRBD1 (5 bases). The origin of this receptor is an adult with mismatch repair-deficient cancer. CDR3 residues: CASSFDSPNTGELFF. In nucleotides, the CDR3 is TGTGCCAGCTCATTCGACAGCCCGAACACCGGGGAGCTGTTTTTT.